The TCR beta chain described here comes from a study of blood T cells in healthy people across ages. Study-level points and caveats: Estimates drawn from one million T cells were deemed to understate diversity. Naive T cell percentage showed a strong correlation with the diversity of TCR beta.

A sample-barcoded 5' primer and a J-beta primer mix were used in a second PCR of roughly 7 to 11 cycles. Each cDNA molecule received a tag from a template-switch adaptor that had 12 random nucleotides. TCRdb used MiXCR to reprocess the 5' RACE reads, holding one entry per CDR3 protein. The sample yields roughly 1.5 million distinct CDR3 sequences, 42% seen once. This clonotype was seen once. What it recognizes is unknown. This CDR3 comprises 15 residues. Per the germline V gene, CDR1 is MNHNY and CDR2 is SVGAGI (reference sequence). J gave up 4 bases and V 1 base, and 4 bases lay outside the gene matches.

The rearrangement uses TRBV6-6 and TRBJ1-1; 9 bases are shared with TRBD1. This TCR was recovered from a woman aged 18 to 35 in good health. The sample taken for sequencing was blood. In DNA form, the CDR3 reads TGTGCCAGCAGTTACTACCGGGGACAGGGCACTGAAGCTTTCTTT. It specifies CASSYYRGQGTEAFF.